One sample yielded the 9 T cell receptor beta chains listed below, sequenced in a study of T cell repertoires in cytomegalovirus infection. From the reads, TCRdb called clonotypes with MiXCR, one entry per CDR3 protein. The table shows under 850,000 distinct CDR3 sequences, with 35% occurring only once. Source material: PBMCs. These receptors originate from a human donor in good health (CMV status not recorded). Some clones in this sample may be carry-over from other donors' samples.

The chain uses TRBV6-6 and TRBJ1-5; D gene uncertain. The V and J ends lost 8 bases and 4 bases respectively, with 9 bases between them. Germline lookup yields CDR1 MNHNY and CDR2 SVGAGI (reference sequence). There are 12 residues in the CDR3. The CDR3 reads CASGRENQPQHF. In nucleotides, the CDR3 is TGTGCCAGCGGAAGGGAGAATCAGCCCCAGCATTTT.

The J gene is TRBJ2-3, the V gene TRBV19; D possibly corresponds to TRBD2 (6 bases). Trimming removed 2 bases at V and 4 bases at J, with 13 bases between. The germline V gene encodes CDR1 LNHDA and CDR2 SQIVND (reference sequence). The CDR3 length is 15 residues. CDR3 DNA: TGTGCCAGTAGTATATGGAGGGCCGGATCAGATACGCAGTATTTT. Protein sequence: CASSIWRAGSDTQYF.

This clonotype was counted only a few times. Written as DNA, the CDR3 is TGTGCCAGCAGAATCGGACAGGGGGTTGTTGAGCAGTTCTTC. It yields the protein CASRIGQGVVEQFF. The genes are TRBV27 and TRBJ2-1; 10 bases fit TRBD1. The length of the CDR3 is 14 residues. Germline V lookup: CDR1 MNHEY, CDR2 SMNVEV (reference sequence). The ends lost 6 bases at V and 9 bases at J; junction bases unmatched: 8.

V usage is TRBV10-3 and J usage is TRBJ1-6; D is undetermined. Deletions cut 4 bases from V and 5 bases from J, with 6 bases between. This CDR3 is 13 amino acids long. CDR1 ENHRY and CDR2 SYGVKD come from the germline V gene. CDR3 coding DNA: TGTGCCATCAGTGGGGGAGATAATTCACCCCTCCACTTT. The encoded protein is CAISGGDNSPLHF.

This clonotype was seen more than once but under ten times. V is TRBV7-9 and J is TRBJ2-1; maybe TRBD1 (7 bases). Germline V gives CDR1 SEHNR, CDR2 FQNEAQ (reference sequence). This CDR3 comprises 15 residues. V lost 7 bases and J lost 3, with 16 bases in between. CDR3 region: CASNRGGFGYNEQFF. The CDR3 DNA sequence: TGTGCCAGCAACAGGGGAGGCTTTGGCTACAATGAGCAGTTCTTC.

V and J are TRBV27 and TRBJ2-3; 8 positions match TRBD2. The V segment lost 8 bases and the J segment 6 bases; nucleotides outside the gene matches: 19. CDR3 length: 17 residues. Germline CDR1 is MNHEY and CDR2 is SMNVEV (reference sequence). For the CDR3, the DNA is TGTGCCAGCTACGACTGGGCGGGGGGCCCCTTAAGTGATACGCAGTATTTT. This encodes CASYDWAGGPLSDTQYF.

This clonotype is a singleton in its sample. The rearrangement links TRBV29-1 to TRBJ1-4, with D possibly being TRBD1 (5 bases). The CDR3 contains 14 residues. Between the trimmed V and J ends, which lost 6 bases and 5 bases, there was a span of 16 bases. Germline V gives CDR1 SQVTM, CDR2 ANQGSEA. CDR3 nucleotides: TGCAGCGTCCAACCCGGGACTAGGAATGAAAAACTGTTTTTT. Translated: CSVQPGTRNEKLFF. The entire variable domain, with the rest obtained from reference TRBV29-1 and TRBJ1-4, is as follows: SAVISQKPSRDICQRGTSLTIQCQVDSQVTMMFWYRQQPGQSLTLIATANQGSEATYESGFVIDKFPISRPNLTFSTLTVSNMSPEDSSIYLCSVQPGTRNEKLFFGSGTQLSVL.

In its sample, this clonotype was seen a few times. The V call is TRBV14, the J call TRBJ2-2; 8 bases line up with TRBD2. The CDR3 runs to 15 residues. The germline CDR1 and CDR2 sequences are SGHDN and FVKESK. V shed 2 bases and J 3 bases; nucleotides not matched to a gene: 2. The CDR3 reads CASSQKREYTGELFF. CDR3 bases: TGTGCCAGCAGCCAAAAGCGGGAGTACACCGGGGAGCTGTTTTTT.

J is TRBJ2-7 and V is TRBV6-6; tentatively, D is TRBD1 (6 bases). CDR3 length equals 16 residues. Trimming pared 0 bases from V and 1 base from J, leaving 13 bases between. Germline CDR1 is MNHNY and CDR2 is SVGAGI (reference sequence). This chain's CDR3 is CASSYSIGGSSYEQYF. The CDR3 bases are TGTGCCAGCAGTTACTCGATAGGGGGATCGTCCTACGAGCAGTACTTC.